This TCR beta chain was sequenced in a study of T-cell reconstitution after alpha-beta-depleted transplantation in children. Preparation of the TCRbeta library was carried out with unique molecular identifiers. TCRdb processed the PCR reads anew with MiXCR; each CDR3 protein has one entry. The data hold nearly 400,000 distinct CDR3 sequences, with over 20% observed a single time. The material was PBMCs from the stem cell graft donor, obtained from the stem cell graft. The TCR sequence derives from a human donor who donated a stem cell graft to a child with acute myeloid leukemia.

The CDR3 spells CASSFNPGGEQFF. CDR3 sequence (DNA): TGTGCCAGCAGTTTTAACCCGGGGGGTGAGCAGTTCTTC. The V call is TRBV28, the J call TRBJ2-1; 7 nucleotides line up with TRBD2. After removal of 3 bases from V and 9 bases from J, the junction contained 5 bases not matched to a gene. The germline V gene has CDR1 MDHEN and CDR2 SYDVKM. CDR3 length: 13 residues.